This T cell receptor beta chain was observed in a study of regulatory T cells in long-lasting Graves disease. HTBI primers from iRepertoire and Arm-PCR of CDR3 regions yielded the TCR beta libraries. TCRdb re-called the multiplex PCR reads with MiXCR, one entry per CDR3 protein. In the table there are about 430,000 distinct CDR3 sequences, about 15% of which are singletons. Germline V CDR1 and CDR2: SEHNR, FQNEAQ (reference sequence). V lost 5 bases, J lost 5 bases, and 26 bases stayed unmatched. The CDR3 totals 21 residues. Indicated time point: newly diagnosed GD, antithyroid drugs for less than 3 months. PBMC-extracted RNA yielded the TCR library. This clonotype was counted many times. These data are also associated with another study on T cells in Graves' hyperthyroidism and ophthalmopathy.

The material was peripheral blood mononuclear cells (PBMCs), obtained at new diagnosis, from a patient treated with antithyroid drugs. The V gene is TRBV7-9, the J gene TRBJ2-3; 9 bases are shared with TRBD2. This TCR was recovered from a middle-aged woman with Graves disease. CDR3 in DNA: TGTGCCAGCAGCGCCAAGTCAGTTGGTAGCGGGGGAGAAGATGGGGGAGATACGCAGTATTTT. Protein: CASSAKSVGSGGEDGGDTQYF.